Included here is one T cell receptor (beta chain) sequence, with context. This clone has a handful of counts. Its antigen is still unknown. Per-base qualities were not stored, and no clone one base away is much larger. Library construction relied on the immunoSEQ multiplex PCR assay. TCRdb took over this immuneACCESS table, retaining in-frame rearrangements with V and J assigned. Such tables are incomplete; in checked studies, under half of the missing clones stem from an unresolved V gene, and the remainder is unexplained. The sample table records tens of thousands of clones; roughly 87% of these occur just once. The ten biggest clones cover 3% to 4.5% of the sample. The CDR3 runs 15 amino acids, cysteine and phenylalanine included. Left in the record is the CDR3 DNA by itself, 45 bases read in frame from the first base. The germline V gene (reference sequence) yields LNHDA for CDR1 and SQIVND for CDR2. The germline V end is reduced by 4 bases and the J end by 4 bases; junction bases left unmatched: 7.

This entry comes from a study of control samples from healthy donors and cancer patients (dated by TCRdb to 2020 to 2021). The sequence joins TRBV19 to TRBJ2-3, with 8 middle bases fitting TRBD2. The sample comprised blood. This TCR came from a woman in her forties or fifties in good health. For the CDR3, the sequence is CASSTGLGGPDTQYF. The DNA is TGTGCCAGTAGTACGGGACTAGGGGGGCCAGATACGCAGTATTTT.